This T cell receptor (beta chain) emerged from a study of shared clonotypes between healthy human individuals (dated by TCRdb to 2018 to 2020). Regarding the complete study: The cohort comprised a couple of women and a few men aged 18 to 49 years. For each donor, CD4 naive and CD4 memory were each run on three plates, CD8 naive on two plates, and CD8 memory on one plate. Blood TCR repertoires of a handful of healthy adults were deeply sequenced to estimate repertoire size and the extent of clonotype sharing between individuals. To increase sequencing depth and limit assay-specific biases, different laboratories used diverse techniques to prepare libraries and sequence TCR repertoires. Between about 0.8 and 9 billion PBMCs per donor were obtained by leukapheresis.

This clone was counted many times. Its binding antigen is unknown. Base qualities are missing; no much larger clone stands one base away. What the study reported, not specific to this receptor: Sampling was restricted to blood, and TCR repertoires in tissues likely differ from the TCR repertoires found in blood. Higher generation probabilities were observed for clonotypes shared by all four sorted-subset donors than for non-shared clonotypes. Pairwise subsampling led to the expectation that sequencing depth would affect the degree of clonotype sharing among donors. Because the study included only a small number of donors, the genetic and exposure-history diversity represented was limited. Rarefaction of sorted-subset datasets indicated incomplete sequencing despite the large sequencing depth. Sharing across several donors was observed for approximately 5% of naive CD4, about 3.2% of naive CD8, roughly 2.4% of memory CD4, and around 0.4% of memory CD8 clonotypes. Larger estimated clonotype richness was generally found for naive subsets than for memory subsets.

Healthy HIV-negative adults with no recently reported acute infections or vaccinations were included as donors. Every donor was a Caucasian adult residing in Nashville, Tennessee, USA. Magnetic negative selection was used to enrich CD4+ T cells, after which naive cells were positively selected on CD45RA and the negative fraction became the memory subset. Blood was obtained by leukapheresis, after which PBMCs were separated by Ficoll-Histopaque density gradient centrifugation and cryopreserved in liquid nitrogen vapor phase. Analytical flow cytometry was used to check the purity and quantity of each magnetically sorted T cell population. Genomic DNA was isolated from each sorted fraction and quantified by UV absorbance on a Nanodrop 2000c. V and J are trimmed by 6 bases and 6 bases, and the gene matches miss 4 bases of the junction. The CDR3, from cysteine to phenylalanine, totals 13 residues. The DNA shown is the 39-base CDR3, in frame from base 1. From a lookup of the germline V gene (reference sequence), CDR1 and CDR2 are MNHEY and SMNVEV.

Using the deep immunoSEQ assay, TCR CDR3 regions were amplified from genomic DNA by multiplex PCR. Extracted genomic DNA from each cell subset was spread evenly across all wells of several immunoSEQ 96-well plates, with each plate serving as a replicate. For sorted subsets, each replicate PCR was loaded with 200 ng genomic DNA, equivalent to about 30,000 T cell genomes. Purified libraries were quantified with a Qubit 3.0 fluorometer, sized on a Bioanalyzer 2100, and re-quantified with the KAPA Library Quantification kit. Every immunoSEQ 96-well plate was sequenced on a dedicated single-read 150-cycle Illumina NextSeq 550 flow cell. Per the source publication's procedure: Because only junctional sequences without quality scores were contained in the immunoSEQ output, filtering matching that applied to full-length reads could not be performed. To assign V/J genes and CDR3, sequences were annotated using PyIR, a Python wrapper for IgBLAST v1.9, with IMGT germline references. Reads were filtered out if the reads had weak V/J assignments (E-value above 1e-6), no CDR3, stop codons, out-of-frame junctions, or ambiguous translated residues. V3J clonotypes were defined as sequences sharing an identical inferred V gene, J gene, and CDR3 amino acid sequence. Percentage overlap between repertoires was calculated by dividing the number of shared unique clonotypes by the size of the smaller repertoire. Three approaches were used to assess repertoire richness: RTK rarefaction, the Chao1 estimator, and Recon v2.1 estimates of unobserved clonotypes. For all TCRbeta clonotypes obtained by the gDNA method from several donors, generation probabilities were computed with OLGA. This is the immuneACCESS table as TCRdb keeps it, with only in-frame sequences that have V and J called. A part of the clones is gone; compared with another copy, unresolved V genes explain less than half, and the rest is unexplained. V and J calls plus clone size are reproduced from that table; the DNA served to infer D and trimming. The sample table contains roughly 530,000 clones; only one count was recorded for 90% to 96% of them. Together, the top ten hold approximately 0.06% of the sample.

This sequence uses TRBV27 and TRBJ2-2; TRBD1 matches 7 bases in the middle. The sequencing sample was made of naive CD4+ T cells sorted from blood. The cell subset or site label corresponds to: CD45RA+ positively selected. The sequence derives from a woman aged 25 to 39 in good health. The CDR3 reads as follows: CASRRTGAGELFF. The DNA reads as follows: TGTGCCAGCAGAAGAACAGGGGCCGGGGAGCTGTTTTTT.